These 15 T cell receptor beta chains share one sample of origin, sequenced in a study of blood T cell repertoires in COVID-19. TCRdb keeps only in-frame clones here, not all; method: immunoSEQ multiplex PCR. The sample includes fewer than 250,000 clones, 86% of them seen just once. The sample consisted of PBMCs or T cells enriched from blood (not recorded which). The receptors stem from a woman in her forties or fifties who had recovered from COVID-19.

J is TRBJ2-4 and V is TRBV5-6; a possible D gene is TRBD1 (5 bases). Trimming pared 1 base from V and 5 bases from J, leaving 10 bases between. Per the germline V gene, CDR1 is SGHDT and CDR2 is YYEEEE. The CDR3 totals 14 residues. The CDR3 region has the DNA TGTGCCAGCAGCTTGCTCGGACAACAAAACATTCAGTACTTC. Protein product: CASSLLGQQNIQYF.

CDR3 DNA sequence: TGTGCCAGCAGCTTCTGGCGGGACAGTACCAATGAGCAGTTCTTC. Protein: CASSFWRDSTNEQFF. The chain recombines TRBV7-6 with TRBJ2-1, with D perhaps matching TRBD1 (7 bases). This CDR3 has 15 residues. CDR1 SGHVS and CDR2 FNYEAQ come from the germline V gene. V lost 3 bases to trimming and J lost 6 bases, with 15 bases between them. The entire variable domain, with the rest obtained from reference TRBV7-6 and TRBJ2-1, is as follows: GAGVSQSPRYKVTKRGQDVALRCDPISGHVSLYWYRQALGQGPEFLTYFNYEAQQDKSGLPNDRFSAERPEGSISTLTIQRTEQRDSAMYRCASSFWRDSTNEQFFGPGTRLTVL.

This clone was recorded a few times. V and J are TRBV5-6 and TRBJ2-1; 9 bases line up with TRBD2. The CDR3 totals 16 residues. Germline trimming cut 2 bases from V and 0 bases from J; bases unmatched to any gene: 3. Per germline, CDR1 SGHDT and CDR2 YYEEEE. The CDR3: CASSFSGGGSYNEQFF. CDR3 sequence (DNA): TGTGCCAGCAGCTTTAGCGGGGGAGGCTCCTACAATGAGCAGTTCTTC.

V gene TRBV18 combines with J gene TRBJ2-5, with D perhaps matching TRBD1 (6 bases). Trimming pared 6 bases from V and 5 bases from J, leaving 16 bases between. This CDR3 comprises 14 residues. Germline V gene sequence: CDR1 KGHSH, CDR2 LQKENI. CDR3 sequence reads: CASSPGVGAETQYF. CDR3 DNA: TGTGCCAGCTCTCCCGGAGTGGGGGCGGAGACCCAGTACTTC.

CDR3 loop: CSVGAGGSPLHF. The CDR3 nucleotides are TGCAGCGTTGGAGCAGGGGGTTCACCCCTCCACTTT. The genes are TRBV29-1 and TRBJ1-6; 7 nucleotides align to TRBD1. The germline V gene has CDR1 SQVTM and CDR2 ANQGSEA. V lost 4 bases to trimming and J lost 9 bases; unmatched junction nucleotides: 3. CDR3 size: 12 residues.

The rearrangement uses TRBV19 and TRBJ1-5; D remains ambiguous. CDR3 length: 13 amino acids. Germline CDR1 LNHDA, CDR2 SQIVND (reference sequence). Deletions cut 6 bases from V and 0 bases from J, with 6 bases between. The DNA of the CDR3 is TGTGCCAGTAGGATCTATAGCAATCAGCCCCAGCATTTT. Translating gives CASRIYSNQPQHF.

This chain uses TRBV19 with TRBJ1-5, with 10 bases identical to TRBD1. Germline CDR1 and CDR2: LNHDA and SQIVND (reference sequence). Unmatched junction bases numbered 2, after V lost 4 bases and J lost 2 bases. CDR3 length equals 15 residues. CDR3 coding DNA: TGTGCCAGTAGTAAAGGGACAGGGGGCAATCAGCCCCAGCATTTT. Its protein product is CASSKGTGGNQPQHF.

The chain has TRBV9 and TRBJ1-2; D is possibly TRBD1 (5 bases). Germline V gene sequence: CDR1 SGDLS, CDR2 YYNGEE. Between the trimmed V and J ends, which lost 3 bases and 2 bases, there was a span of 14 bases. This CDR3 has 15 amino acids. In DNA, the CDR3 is TGTGCCAGCAGCGGCGTACGGGGGGTAAACTATGGCTACACCTTC. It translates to CASSGVRGVNYGYTF. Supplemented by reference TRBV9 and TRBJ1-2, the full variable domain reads DSGVTQTPKHLITATGQRVTLRCSPRSGDLSVYWYQQSLDQGLQFLIQYYNGEERAKGNILERFSAQQFPDLHSELNLSSLELGDSALYFCASSGVRGVNYGYTFGSGTRLTVV.

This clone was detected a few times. This CDR3 reads CASSLGFRGKANQPQHF. CDR3 DNA sequence: TGTGCCAGCAGCTTAGGGTTTCGAGGGAAGGCAAATCAGCCCCAGCATTTT. The V and J genes are TRBV7-8 and TRBJ1-5; D unclear. V lost 1 base to trimming and J lost 4 bases, with 17 bases between them. This CDR3 comprises 17 residues. The germline gives CDR1 SGHVS, CDR2 FQNEAQ.

CDR3 in amino acids: CASSYKTDNQPQHF. CDR3 DNA sequence: TGTGCCAGCAGTTACAAAACAGACAATCAGCCCCAGCATTTT. This chain uses TRBV6-6 with TRBJ1-5; D unresolved. The CDR3 loop spans 14 amino acids. Per germline, CDR1 MNHNY and CDR2 SVGAGI (reference sequence). V lost 2 bases and J 3 bases, leaving 8 bases between the germline ends.

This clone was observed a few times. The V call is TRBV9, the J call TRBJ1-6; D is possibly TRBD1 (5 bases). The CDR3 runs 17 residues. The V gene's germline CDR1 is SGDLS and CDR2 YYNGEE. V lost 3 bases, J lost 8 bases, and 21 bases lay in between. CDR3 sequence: CASSAGDGRVVDSPLHF. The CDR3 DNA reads TGTGCCAGCAGCGCGGGGGATGGACGGGTGGTTGATTCACCCCTCCACTTT.

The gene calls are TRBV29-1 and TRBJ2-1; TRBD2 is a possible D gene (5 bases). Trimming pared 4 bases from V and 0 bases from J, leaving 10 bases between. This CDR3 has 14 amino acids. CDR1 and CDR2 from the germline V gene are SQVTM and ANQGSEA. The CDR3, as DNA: TGCAGCGTTGGCGGGTATTCCTCCTACAATGAGCAGTTCTTC. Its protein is CSVGGYSSYNEQFF.

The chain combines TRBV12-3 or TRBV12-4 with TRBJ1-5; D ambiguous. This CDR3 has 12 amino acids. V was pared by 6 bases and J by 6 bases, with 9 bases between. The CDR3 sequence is CASSPGFQPQHF. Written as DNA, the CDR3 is TGTGCCAGCAGCCCCGGTTTTCAGCCCCAGCATTTT.

CDR3 DNA sequence: TGTGCAAGTCGCCCTTCCTACGAGCAGTACTTC. Protein sequence: CASRPSYEQYF. The chain combines TRBV12-2 with TRBJ2-7; the table's D call TRBD2 went unverified against the DNA. TRBV12-2 is a known pseudogene. There are 11 residues in the CDR3.

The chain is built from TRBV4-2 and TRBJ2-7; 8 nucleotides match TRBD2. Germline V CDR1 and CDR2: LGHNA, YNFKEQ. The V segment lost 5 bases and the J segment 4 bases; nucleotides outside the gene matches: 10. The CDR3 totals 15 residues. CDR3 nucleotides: TGTGCCAGCAGCGCCGGAGCGGGAGTCGGTTACGAGCAGTACTTC. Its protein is CASSAGAGVGYEQYF.